This is a list of T cell receptor beta chains from one sample in a study of T cells in Graves' hyperthyroidism and ophthalmopathy. One entry per CDR3 protein results from TCRdb running MiXCR on the multiplex PCR reads. Of hundreds of thousands of distinct CDR3 sequences in the sample, 45% were seen once. Sequencing input: peripheral blood or thyroid tissue (not recorded which). The receptors shown here come from an adult man with Graves' disease, either hyperthyroidism or ophthalmopathy (not recorded which). Each CDR3 is given with its conserved first and last residue. A D gene is named only where the DNA matches it firmly. Clone size is given for some rows only: seen once, a few or many times, or a class if the clone is expanded.

d_gene,v_gene,abundance,j_gene,CDR3aa,CDR3nt
NA,TRBV5-1,NA,TRBJ1-4,CASSPLDGINEKLFF,TGCGCCAGCAGCCCTTTGGACGGAATAAATGAAAAACTGTTTTTT
NA,TRBV12-3/TRBV12-4,NA,TRBJ2-6,CASSIVGANVLTF,TGTGCCAGCAGTATAGTGGGGGCCAACGTCCTGACTTTC
TRBD1,TRBV7-2,many,TRBJ1-3,CASSLVGTGYGNTIYF,TGTGCCAGCAGCTTAGTCGGGACAGGTTACGGAAACACCATATATTTT
NA,TRBV20-1,NA,TRBJ2-7,CSAWPAEGTDYEQYF,TGCAGTGCCTGGCCAGCGGAGGGGACCGACTACGAGCAGTACTTC
NA,TRBV12-3/TRBV12-4,NA,TRBJ1-1,CASSSGGGPGEAFF,TGTGCCAGCAGTTCAGGCGGCGGACCGGGGGAAGCTTTCTTT
NA,TRBV9,NA,TRBJ2-7,CASSQRWGLGAGNEQYF,TGTGCCAGCAGCCAAAGATGGGGCTTGGGCGCAGGTAACGAGCAGTACTTC
TRBD2,TRBV20-1,many,TRBJ2-7,CSVRGTSGSYEQYF,TGCAGTGTACGGGGGACTAGCGGGAGCTACGAGCAGTACTTC
TRBD2,TRBV20-1,NA,TRBJ2-7,CSARESGGAYEQYF,TGCAGTGCTAGAGAAAGCGGGGGAGCCTACGAGCAGTACTTC
TRBD2,TRBV7-2,many,TRBJ2-7,CASSHSGRAYEQYF,TGTGCCAGCAGCCATAGCGGGAGGGCCTACGAGCAGTACTTC
TRBD2,TRBV11-2,NA,TRBJ2-7,CASSREGTSGPHYEQYF,TGTGCCAGCAGCCGAGAGGGGACTAGCGGGCCTCACTACGAGCAGTACTTC
NA,TRBV20-1,many,TRBJ1-2,CSARDQHRDYGYTF,TGCAGTGCTAGAGATCAGCACAGGGACTATGGCTACACCTTC
NA,TRBV24-1,NA,TRBJ1-4,CATSGSPRTASISWGNEKLFF,TGTGCCACCAGTGGTTCACCTCGAACTGCGAGTATCTCATGGGGTAATGAAAAACTGTTTTTT
NA,TRBV10-3,few,TRBJ1-6,CAISGTINSPLHF,TGTGCCATCAGTGGGACGATAAATTCACCCCTCCACTTT
NA,TRBV7-9,many,TRBJ2-7,CASSLAGGQNEQYF,TGTGCCAGCAGCTTAGCAGGGGGGCAGAACGAGCAGTACTTC
NA,TRBV30,few,TRBJ1-2,CAWDRFYGYTF,TGTGCCTGGGACAGATTCTATGGCTACACCTTC
NA,TRBV14,NA,TRBJ1-4,CASSQGGRNEKLFF,TGTGCCAGCAGCCAAGGGGGGAGGAATGAAAAACTGTTTTTT
NA,TRBV19,NA,TRBJ1-5,CASRTDSQGSNQPQHF,TGTGCCAGTAGGACAGACAGCCAGGGGAGCAATCAGCCCCAGCATTTT
NA,TRBV24-1,NA,TRBJ2-5,CATSGGWGQETQYF,TGTGCCACCAGCGGGGGTTGGGGCCAGGAGACCCAGTACTTC
TRBD1,TRBV24-1,many,TRBJ1-2,CATSGGDRLYGYTF,TGTGCCACCAGTGGGGGGGACAGACTCTATGGCTACACCTTC
NA,TRBV20-1,once,TRBJ2-5,CSAIGGGEETQYF,TGCAGTGCTATCGGCGGAGGGGAAGAGACCCAGTACTTC
TRBD1,TRBV9,few,TRBJ1-5,CASTPDRSRWPQHF,TGTGCCAGCACCCCGGACAGGTCGAGGTGGCCCCAGCATTTT
NA,TRBV7-9,NA,TRBJ2-7,CASSAEQYF,TGTGCCAGCAGCGCCGAACAGTACTTC
NA,TRBV29-1,many,TRBJ1-2,CSVKWQGGGYTF,TGCAGCGTTAAATGGCAGGGAGGCGGCTACACCTTC
NA,TRBV7-3,NA,TRBJ2-5,CASSFGARGETQYF,TGTGCCAGCAGCTTCGGGGCTCGCGGGGAGACCCAGTACTTC
TRBD1,TRBV2,NA,TRBJ2-5,CARGQGDGDGTQYF,TGTGCCAGAGGACAGGGGGACGGTGATGGGACCCAGTACTTC